The subject of this entry is one T cell receptor (beta chain). What it binds is unknown. CDR1 is SGHRS and CDR2 is YFSETQ in the germline V gene. This CDR3 is 15 amino acids long. With 0 bases clipped from V and 4 bases from J, the junction kept 2 bases outside the gene matches. The data belong to a study of cytomegalovirus exposure and HLA in healthy donors. Regarding the study as a whole: Within the roughly 120 validation repertoires, first-cohort TCR clusters tended to co-occur, according to a later analysis.

Sequencing used immunoSEQ multiplex PCR; TCRdb keeps in-frame clones, though not all of them. The repertoire includes tens of thousands of clones, around 95% of them detected once, and approximately 0.59% sits in the top ten. Sequenced: PBMCs. The V and J genes are TRBV5-1 and TRBJ2-3; 10 positions agree with TRBD2. The clonotype comes from a woman aged 18 to 35 in good health and CMV-seronegative. CDR3: CASSLERGGPDTQYF. CDR3 in DNA: TGCGCCAGCAGCTTGGAGCGGGGGGGCCCAGATACGCAGTATTTT.